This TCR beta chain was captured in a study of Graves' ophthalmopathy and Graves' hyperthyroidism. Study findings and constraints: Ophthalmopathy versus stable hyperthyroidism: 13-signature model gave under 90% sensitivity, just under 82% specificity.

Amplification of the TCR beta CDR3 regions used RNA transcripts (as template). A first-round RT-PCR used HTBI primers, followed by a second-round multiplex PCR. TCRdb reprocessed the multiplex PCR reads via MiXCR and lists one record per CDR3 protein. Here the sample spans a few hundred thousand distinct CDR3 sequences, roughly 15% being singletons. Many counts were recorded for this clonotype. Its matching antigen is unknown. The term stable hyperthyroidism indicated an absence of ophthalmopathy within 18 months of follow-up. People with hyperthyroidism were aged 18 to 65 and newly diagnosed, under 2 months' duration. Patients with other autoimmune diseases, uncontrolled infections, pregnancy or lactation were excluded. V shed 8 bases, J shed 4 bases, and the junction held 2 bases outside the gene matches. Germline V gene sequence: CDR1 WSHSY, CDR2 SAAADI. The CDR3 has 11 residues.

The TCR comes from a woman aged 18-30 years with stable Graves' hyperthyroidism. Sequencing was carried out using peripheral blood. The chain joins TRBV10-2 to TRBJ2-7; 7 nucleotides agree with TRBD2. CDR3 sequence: CASLGGYEQYF. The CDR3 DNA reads TGCGCCAGCCTCGGGGGGTACGAGCAGTACTTC.